The TCR beta chain under discussion was sequenced for a study of shared clonotypes between healthy human individuals. Points from the study as a whole: Large depth notwithstanding, sorted-subset sequencing proved incomplete by rarefaction. Larger estimated richness was generally recorded for naive subsets relative to memory subsets. Blood was the only sampled material, and tissue repertoires likely differ.

Turning to this clone: As yet, its antigen is unknown.

Data came from immunoSEQ multiplex PCR; TCRdb stores just in-frame clones and leaves some out. The sample holds 780,000 or so clones, approximately 72% seen once. The germline CDR1 and CDR2 sequences are SGHRS and YFSETQ. Trimming shortened V by 1 base and J by 6 bases, and 17 bases separated the two germline ends. The CDR3 contains 16 residues. The sample consisted of memory CD4+ T cells sorted from blood. Subset meaning: CD45RA-negative fraction. The gene calls are TRBV5-1 and TRBJ2-1; D is undetermined. The origin of this receptor is a woman aged 25 to 39 in good health. The CDR3 region is CASSLKVAPVPNEQFF. The CDR3 DNA is TGCGCCAGCAGCTTGAAGGTCGCCCCAGTTCCCAATGAGCAGTTCTTC.